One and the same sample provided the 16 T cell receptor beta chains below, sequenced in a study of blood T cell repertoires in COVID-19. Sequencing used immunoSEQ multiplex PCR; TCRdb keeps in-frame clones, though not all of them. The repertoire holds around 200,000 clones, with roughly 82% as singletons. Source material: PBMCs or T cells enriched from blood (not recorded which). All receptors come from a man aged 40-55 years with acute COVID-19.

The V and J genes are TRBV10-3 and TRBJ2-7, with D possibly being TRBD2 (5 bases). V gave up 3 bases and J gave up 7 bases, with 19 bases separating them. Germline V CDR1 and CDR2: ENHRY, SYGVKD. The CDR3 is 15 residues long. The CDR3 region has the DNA TGTGCCATCAGTGAATTCGACGGAGCTACGGGAGAGCAGTACTTC. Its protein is CAISEFDGATGEQYF.

The CDR3 loop reads CASSSSHTGELFF. The CDR3 DNA reads as TGTGCCAGCAGTTCCAGTCACACCGGGGAGCTGTTTTTT. This sequence joins TRBV6-2 or TRBV6-3 and TRBJ2-2; D uncertain. Trimming stripped 4 bases from V and 3 bases from J, with 6 bases between. Per germline, CDR1 MNHEY and CDR2 SVGEGT. CDR3 length: 13 residues.

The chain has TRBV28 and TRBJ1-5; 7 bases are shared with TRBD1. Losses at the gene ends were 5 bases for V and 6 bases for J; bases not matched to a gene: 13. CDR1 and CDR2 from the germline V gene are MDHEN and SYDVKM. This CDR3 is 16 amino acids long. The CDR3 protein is CASSAPRGGVTQPQHF. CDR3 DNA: TGTGCCAGCAGTGCCCCCCGAGGGGGCGTTACTCAGCCCCAGCATTTT.

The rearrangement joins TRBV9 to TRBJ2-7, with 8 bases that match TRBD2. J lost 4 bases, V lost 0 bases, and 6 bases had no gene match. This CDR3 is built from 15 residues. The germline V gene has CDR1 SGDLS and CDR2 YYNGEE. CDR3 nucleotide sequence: TGTGCCAGCAGCGTAGTTGATAGCGGGATTTACGAGCAGTACTTC. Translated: CASSVVDSGIYEQYF. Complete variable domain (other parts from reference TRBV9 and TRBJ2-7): DSGVTQTPKHLITATGQRVTLRCSPRSGDLSVYWYQQSLDQGLQFLIQYYNGEERAKGNILERFSAQQFPDLHSELNLSSLELGDSALYFCASSVVDSGIYEQYFGPGTRLTVT.

CDR3 in amino acids: CASSVGLAGLQETQYF. The DNA for the CDR3 is TGTGCCAGCAGCGTAGGTCTAGCGGGCCTCCAAGAGACCCAGTACTTC. The chain carries TRBV9 and TRBJ2-5; 8 nucleotides line up with TRBD2. There are 16 residues in the CDR3. Germline trimming cut 0 bases from V and 1 base from J; bases unmatched to any gene: 5. Germline CDR1 SGDLS, CDR2 YYNGEE. Combining the CDR3 with reference TRBV9 and TRBJ2-5 gives the whole variable domain DSGVTQTPKHLITATGQRVTLRCSPRSGDLSVYWYQQSLDQGLQFLIQYYNGEERAKGNILERFSAQQFPDLHSELNLSSLELGDSALYFCASSVGLAGLQETQYFGPGTRLLVL.

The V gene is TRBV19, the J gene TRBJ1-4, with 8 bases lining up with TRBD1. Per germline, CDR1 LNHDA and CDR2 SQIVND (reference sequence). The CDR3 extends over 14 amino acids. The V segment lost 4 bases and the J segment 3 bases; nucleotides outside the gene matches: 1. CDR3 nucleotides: TGTGCCAGTAGTACACAGGGGGCTAATGAAAAACTGTTTTTT. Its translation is CASSTQGANEKLFF.

CDR3 loop: CASSYSGGPRGYTF. The CDR3 nucleotides are TGTGCCAGCAGTTACTCGGGGGGGCCTCGAGGCTACACCTTC. The rearrangement links TRBV6-5 to TRBJ1-2, with a possible D match to TRBD1 (6 bases). This CDR3 is built from 14 residues. Trimming left V 0 bases short and J 8 bases short, with 13 bases between. Germline V gene sequence: CDR1 MNHEY, CDR2 SVGAGI.

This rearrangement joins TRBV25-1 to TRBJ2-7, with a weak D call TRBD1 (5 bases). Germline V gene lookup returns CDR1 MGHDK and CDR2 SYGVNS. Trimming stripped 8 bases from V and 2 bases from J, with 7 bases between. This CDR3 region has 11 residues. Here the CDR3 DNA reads TGTGCCAGCTGGGGCGCCTACGAGCAGTACTTC. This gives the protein CASWGAYEQYF.

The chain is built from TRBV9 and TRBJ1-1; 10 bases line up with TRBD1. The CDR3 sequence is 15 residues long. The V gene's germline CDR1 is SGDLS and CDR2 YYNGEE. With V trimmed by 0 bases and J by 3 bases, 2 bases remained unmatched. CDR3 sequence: CASSVGGTGDTEAFF. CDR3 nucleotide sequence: TGTGCCAGCAGCGTAGGCGGGACAGGGGACACTGAAGCTTTCTTT.

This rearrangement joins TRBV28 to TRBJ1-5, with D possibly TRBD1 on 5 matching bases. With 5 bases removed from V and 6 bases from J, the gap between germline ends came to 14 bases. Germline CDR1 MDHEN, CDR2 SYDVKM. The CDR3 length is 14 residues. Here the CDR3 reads CASSPRGLVQPQHF. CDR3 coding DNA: TGTGCCAGCAGTCCGAGGGGACTAGTTCAGCCCCAGCATTTT.

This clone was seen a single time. This chain's CDR3 is CASSISGTNEKLFF. CDR3 sequence (DNA): TGTGCCAGTAGTATTTCAGGAACTAATGAAAAACTGTTTTTT. The chain links TRBV19 to TRBJ1-4; D ambiguous. The germline gives CDR1 LNHDA, CDR2 SQIVND (reference sequence). Trimming pared 3 bases from V and 1 base from J, leaving 6 bases between. The CDR3 is made up of 14 amino acids.

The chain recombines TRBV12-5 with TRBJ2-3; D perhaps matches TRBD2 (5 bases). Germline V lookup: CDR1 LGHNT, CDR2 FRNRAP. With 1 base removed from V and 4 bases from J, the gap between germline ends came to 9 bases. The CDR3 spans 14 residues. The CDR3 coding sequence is TGTGCTAGTGGTTTGGGAACTAGGGCAGATACGCAGTATTTT. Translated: CASGLGTRADTQYF.

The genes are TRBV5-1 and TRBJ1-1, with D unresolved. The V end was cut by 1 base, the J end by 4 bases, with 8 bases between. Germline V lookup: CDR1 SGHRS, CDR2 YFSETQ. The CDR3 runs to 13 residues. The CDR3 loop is CASSLLGVTEAFF. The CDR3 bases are TGCGCCAGCAGCTTGCTGGGCGTCACTGAAGCTTTCTTT.

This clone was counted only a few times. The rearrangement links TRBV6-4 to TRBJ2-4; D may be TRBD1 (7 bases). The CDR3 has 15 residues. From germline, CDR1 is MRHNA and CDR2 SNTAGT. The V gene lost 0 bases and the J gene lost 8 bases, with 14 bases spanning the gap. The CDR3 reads CASSDSRQGGDIQYF. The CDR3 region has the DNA TGTGCCAGCAGTGACTCCCGGCAGGGGGGAGACATTCAGTACTTC.

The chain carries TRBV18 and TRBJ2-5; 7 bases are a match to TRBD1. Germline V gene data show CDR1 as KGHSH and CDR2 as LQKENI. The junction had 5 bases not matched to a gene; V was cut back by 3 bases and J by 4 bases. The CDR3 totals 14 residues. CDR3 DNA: TGTGCCAGCTCACCCGACAGGGTGAGAGAGACCCAGTACTTC. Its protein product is CASSPDRVRETQYF.

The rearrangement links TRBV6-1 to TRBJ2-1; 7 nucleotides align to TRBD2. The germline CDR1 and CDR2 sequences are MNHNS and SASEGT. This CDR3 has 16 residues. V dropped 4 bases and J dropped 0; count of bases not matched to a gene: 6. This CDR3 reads CASSGGSGSSYNEQFF. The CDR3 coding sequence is TGTGCCAGCAGTGGCGGGAGCGGAAGCTCCTACAATGAGCAGTTCTTC.